This section outlines one T cell receptor beta chain sequence together with its context. The antigen is unknown. This entry belongs to a study of OX40 agonist ivuxolimab in advanced cancers. Points from the study as a whole: There was clonal expansion of CD4+ and CD8+ blood T cells by week 6 at 0.1 to 3.0 mg/kg.

Clones were read by immunoSEQ multiplex PCR, and TCRdb kept only the in-frame ones, dropping some. The table has approximately 46,000 clones, approximately 80% seen once. V was shortened by 6 bases and J by 2 bases, with 10 bases between the two germline ends. The CDR3 consists of 13 residues. Looked up from germline, CDR1 is MNHEY and CDR2 is SVGAGI. The chain couples TRBV6-5 to TRBJ1-2, with D maybe TRBD1 (5 bases). The receptor's source is an adult with an advanced solid tumor such as melanoma, head and neck, liver or kidney cancer. The material sequenced was CD4+ or CD8+ T cells sorted from blood, taken in a trial of the OX40 agonist ivuxolimab. The CDR3 here is CASRPTVNYGYTF. The CDR3 DNA reads TGTGCCAGCAGGCCGACAGTAAACTATGGCTACACCTTC.